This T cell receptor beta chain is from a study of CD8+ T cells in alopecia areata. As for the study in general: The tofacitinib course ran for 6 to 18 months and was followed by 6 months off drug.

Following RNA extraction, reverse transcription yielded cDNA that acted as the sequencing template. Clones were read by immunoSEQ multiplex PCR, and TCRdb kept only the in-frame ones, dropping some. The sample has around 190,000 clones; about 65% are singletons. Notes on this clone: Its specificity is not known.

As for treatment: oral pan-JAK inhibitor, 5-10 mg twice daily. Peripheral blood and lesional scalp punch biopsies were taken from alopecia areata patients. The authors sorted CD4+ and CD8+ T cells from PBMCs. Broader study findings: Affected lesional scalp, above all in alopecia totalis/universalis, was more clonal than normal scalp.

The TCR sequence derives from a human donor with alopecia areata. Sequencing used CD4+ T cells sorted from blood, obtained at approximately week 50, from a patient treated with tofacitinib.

The CDR3 coding sequence is TGTGCCTGGAGTTCGACAGGGGCTCGGGAGACCCAGTACTTC. Translation gives CAWSSTGARETQYF. The rearrangement links TRBV30 to TRBJ2-5; TRBD1 matches 8 bases. This CDR3 has 14 amino acids. From germline, CDR1 is GTSNPN and CDR2 SVGIG (reference sequence). Trimming at V came to 2 bases and at J to 5 bases, leaving 7 bases not matched to a gene.